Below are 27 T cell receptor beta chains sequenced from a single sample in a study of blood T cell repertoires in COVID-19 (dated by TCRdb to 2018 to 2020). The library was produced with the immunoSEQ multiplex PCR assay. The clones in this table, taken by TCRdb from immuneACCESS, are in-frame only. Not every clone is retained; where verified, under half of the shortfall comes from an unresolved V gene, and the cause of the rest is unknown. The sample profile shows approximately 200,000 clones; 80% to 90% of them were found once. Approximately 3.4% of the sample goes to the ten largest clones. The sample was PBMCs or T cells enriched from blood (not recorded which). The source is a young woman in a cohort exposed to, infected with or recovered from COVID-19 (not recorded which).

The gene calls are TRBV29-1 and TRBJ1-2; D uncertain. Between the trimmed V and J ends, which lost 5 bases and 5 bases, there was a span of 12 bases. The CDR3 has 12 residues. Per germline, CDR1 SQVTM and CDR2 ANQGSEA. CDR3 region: CSVLGTTYGYTF. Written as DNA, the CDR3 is TGCAGCGTTCTTGGCACAACGTATGGCTACACCTTC.

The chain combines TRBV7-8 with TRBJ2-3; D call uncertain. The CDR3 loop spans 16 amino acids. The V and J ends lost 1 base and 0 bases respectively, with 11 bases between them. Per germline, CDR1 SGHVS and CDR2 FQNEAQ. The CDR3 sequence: CASSLGRVHSTDTQYF. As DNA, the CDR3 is TGTGCCAGCAGCTTAGGCCGGGTACACAGCACAGATACGCAGTATTTT.

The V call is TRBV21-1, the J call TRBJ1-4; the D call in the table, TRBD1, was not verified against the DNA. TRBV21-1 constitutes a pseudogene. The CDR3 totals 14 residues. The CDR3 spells CASSHRDRVEKLFF. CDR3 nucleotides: TGTGCCAGCAGCCACCGGGACAGGGTTGAAAAACTGTTTTTT.

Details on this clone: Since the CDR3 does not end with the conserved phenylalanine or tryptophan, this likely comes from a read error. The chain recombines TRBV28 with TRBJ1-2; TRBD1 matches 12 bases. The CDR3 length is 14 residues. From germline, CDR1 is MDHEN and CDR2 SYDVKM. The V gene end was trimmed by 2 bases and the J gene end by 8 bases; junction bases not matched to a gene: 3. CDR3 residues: CASSLGTGGLGYTL. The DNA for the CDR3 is TGTGCCAGCAGTTTAGGGACAGGGGGCCTAGGCTACACCCTC.

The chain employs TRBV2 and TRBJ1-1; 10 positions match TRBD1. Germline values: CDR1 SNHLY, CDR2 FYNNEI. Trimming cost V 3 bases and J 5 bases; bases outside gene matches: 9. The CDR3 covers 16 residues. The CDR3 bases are TGTGCCAGCAGTGACGGGACAGGGGCGTGGGATACTGAAGCTTTCTTT. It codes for CASSDGTGAWDTEAFF.

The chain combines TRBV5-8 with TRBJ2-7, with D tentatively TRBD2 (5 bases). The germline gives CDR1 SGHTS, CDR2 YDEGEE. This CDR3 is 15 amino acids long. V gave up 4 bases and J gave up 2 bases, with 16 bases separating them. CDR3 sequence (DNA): TGTGCCAGCAGCCCTAGAGGGTATGAAACCTACGAGCAGTACTTC. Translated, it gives CASSPRGYETYEQYF.

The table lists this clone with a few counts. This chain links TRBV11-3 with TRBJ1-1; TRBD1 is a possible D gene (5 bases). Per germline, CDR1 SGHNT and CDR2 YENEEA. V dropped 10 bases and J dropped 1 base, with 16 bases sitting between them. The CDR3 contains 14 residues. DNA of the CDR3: TGTGCCATAGAGTATACCGACAGGAACACTGAAGCTTTCTTT. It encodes CAIEYTDRNTEAFF.

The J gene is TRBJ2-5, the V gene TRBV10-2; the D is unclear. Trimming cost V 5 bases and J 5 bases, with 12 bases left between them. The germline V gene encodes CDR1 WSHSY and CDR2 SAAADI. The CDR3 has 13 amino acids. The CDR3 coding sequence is TGCGCCAGCAGTATTCCGGGTGAGGAGACCCAGTACTTC. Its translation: CASSIPGEETQYF.

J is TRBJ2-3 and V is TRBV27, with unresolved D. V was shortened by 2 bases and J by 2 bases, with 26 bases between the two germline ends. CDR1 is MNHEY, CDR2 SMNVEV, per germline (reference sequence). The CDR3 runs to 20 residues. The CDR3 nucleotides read TGTGCCAGCAGTTTAGGGTATCTTATGAGCGCCCCGACCTACACAGATACGCAGTATTTT. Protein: CASSLGYLMSAPTYTDTQYF.

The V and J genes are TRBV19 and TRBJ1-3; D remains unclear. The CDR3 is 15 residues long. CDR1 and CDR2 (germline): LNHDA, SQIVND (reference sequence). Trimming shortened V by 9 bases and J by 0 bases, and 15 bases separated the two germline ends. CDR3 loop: CASKDPGISGNTIYF. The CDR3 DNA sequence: TGTGCCAGCAAGGATCCGGGAATCTCTGGAAACACCATATATTTT.

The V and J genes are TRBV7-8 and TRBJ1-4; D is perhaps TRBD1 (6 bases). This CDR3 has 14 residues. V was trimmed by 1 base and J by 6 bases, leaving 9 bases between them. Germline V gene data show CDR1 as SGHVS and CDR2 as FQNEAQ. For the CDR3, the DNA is TGTGCCAGCAGCTTAGGGGACATGGATGAAAAACTGTTTTTT. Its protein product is CASSLGDMDEKLFF.

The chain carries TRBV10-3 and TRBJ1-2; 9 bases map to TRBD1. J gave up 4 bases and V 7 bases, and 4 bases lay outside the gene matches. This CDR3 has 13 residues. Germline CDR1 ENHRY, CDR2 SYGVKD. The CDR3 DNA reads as TGTGCCATCAAGAGGGACAGGGCCTATGGCTACACCTTC. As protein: CAIKRDRAYGYTF.

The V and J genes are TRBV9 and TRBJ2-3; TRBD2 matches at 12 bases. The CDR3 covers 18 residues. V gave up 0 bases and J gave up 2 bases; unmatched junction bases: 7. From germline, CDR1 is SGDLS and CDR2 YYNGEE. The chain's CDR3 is CASSVDPRTSGNTDTQYF. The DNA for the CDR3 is TGTGCCAGCAGCGTAGACCCGCGGACTAGCGGGAACACAGATACGCAGTATTTT.

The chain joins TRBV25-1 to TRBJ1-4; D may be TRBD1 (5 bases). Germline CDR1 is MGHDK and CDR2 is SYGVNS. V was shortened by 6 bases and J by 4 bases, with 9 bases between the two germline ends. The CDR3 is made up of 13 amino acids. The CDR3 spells CASRSDSNEKLFF. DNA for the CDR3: TGTGCCAGCAGAAGCGACAGTAATGAAAAACTGTTTTTT.

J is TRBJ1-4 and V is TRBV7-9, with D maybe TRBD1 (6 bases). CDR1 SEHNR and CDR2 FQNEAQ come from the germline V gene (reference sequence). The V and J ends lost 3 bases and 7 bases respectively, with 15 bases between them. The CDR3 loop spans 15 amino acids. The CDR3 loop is CASSFGTTSGEKLFF. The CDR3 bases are TGTGCCAGCAGCTTTGGGACAACGTCAGGTGAAAAACTGTTTTTT.

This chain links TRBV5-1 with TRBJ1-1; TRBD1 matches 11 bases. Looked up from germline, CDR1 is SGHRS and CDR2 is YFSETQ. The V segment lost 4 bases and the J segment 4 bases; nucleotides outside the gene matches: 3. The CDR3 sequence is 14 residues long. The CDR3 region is CASSPGTGGTEAFF. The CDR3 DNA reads TGCGCCAGCAGCCCGGGGACAGGGGGCACTGAAGCTTTCTTT.

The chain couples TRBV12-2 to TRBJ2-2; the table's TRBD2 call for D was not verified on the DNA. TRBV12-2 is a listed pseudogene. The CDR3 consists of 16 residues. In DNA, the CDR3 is TGTGCAAGTCGCTGCCCGTGTAGCGGGAGTCCCGGGGAGCTGTTTTTT. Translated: CASRCPCSGSPGELFF.

The DNA of the CDR3 is TGTGCCTGGAGTAGAGACGGACAGGTTATCTCTCAGCCCCAGCATTTT. Protein sequence: CAWSRDGQVISQPQHF. The chain couples TRBV30 to TRBJ1-5, with TRBD1 matching over 7 bases. CDR1 is GTSNPN, CDR2 SVGIG, per germline (reference sequence). J gave up 6 bases and V 2 bases, and 13 bases lay outside the gene matches. This CDR3 has 16 residues.

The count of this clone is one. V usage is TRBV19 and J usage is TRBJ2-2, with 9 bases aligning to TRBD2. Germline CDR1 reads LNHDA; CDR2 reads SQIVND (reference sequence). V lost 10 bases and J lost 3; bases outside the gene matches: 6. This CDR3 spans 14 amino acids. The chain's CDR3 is CAIRRGGDTGELFF. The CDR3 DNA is TGTGCCATCAGGCGGGGGGGCGACACCGGGGAGCTGTTTTTT.

CDR3 coding DNA: TGTGCCAGCAGCTTCGAGGCTGAAGCTTTCTTT. Its protein product is CASSFEAEAFF. The V call is TRBV11-3, the J call TRBJ1-1, with unresolved D. The CDR3 contains 11 residues. Germline loops: CDR1 SGHNT, CDR2 YENEEA. The V end lost 3 bases, the J end lost 6 bases, and 5 bases lay between the germline ends. Full variable domain (missing parts from reference TRBV11-3 and TRBJ1-1): EAGVVQSPRYKIIEKKQPVAFWCNPISGHNTLYWYLQNLGQGPELLIRYENEEAVDDSQLPKDRFSAERLKGVDSTLKIQPAELGDSAVYLCASSFEAEAFFGQGTRLTVV.

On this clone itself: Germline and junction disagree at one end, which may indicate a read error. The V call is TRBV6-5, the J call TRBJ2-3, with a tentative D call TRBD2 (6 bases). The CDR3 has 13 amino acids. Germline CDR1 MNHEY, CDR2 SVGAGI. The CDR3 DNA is TGTGCCAGCAGTTATGGACGCGGGGAAGACAGAAATTTT. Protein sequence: CASSYGRGEDRNF.

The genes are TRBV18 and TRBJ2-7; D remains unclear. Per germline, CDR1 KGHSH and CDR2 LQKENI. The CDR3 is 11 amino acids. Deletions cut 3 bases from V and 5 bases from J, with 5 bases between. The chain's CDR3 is CASSPAHEQYF. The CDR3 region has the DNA TGTGCCAGCTCACCCGCGCACGAGCAGTACTTC.

Here the CDR3 reads CASSQEGGRGGGYTF. Here the CDR3 DNA reads TGTGCCAGCAGCCAAGAAGGGGGGCGCGGGGGTGGCTACACCTTC. The gene calls are TRBV3-1 (or the pseudogene TRBV3-2) and TRBJ1-2; the D gene is possibly TRBD1 (6 bases). V lost 0 bases and J lost 7, with 15 bases in between. CDR1 and CDR2 (germline): LGHDT, YNNKEL (reference sequence). The CDR3 totals 15 residues.

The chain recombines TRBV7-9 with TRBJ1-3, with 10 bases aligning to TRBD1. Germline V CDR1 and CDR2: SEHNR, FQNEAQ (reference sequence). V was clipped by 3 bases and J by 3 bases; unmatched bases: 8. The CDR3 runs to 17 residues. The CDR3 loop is CASSFPRQGASGNTIYF. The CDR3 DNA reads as TGTGCCAGCAGCTTCCCTCGACAGGGGGCTAGTGGAAACACCATATATTTT.

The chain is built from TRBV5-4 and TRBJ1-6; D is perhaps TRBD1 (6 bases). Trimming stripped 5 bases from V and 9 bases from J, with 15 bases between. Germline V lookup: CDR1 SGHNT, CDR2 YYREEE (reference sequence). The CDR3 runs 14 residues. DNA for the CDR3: TGTGCCAGCAGTGTTGGACAGACCAGTTCACCCCTCCACTTT. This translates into CASSVGQTSSPLHF.

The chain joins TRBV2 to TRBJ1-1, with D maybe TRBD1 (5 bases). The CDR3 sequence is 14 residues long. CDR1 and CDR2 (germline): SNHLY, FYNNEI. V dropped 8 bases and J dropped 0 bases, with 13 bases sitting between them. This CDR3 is CASSREGLNTEAFF. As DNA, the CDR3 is TGTGCCAGCTCCCGGGAGGGGCTGAACACTGAAGCTTTCTTT.

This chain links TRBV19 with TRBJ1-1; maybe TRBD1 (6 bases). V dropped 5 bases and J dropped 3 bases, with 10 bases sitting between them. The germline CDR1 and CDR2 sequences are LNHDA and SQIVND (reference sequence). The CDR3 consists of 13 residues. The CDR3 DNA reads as TGTGCCAGTAGTGTACAGGGTCACACTGAAGCTTTCTTT. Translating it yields CASSVQGHTEAFF.